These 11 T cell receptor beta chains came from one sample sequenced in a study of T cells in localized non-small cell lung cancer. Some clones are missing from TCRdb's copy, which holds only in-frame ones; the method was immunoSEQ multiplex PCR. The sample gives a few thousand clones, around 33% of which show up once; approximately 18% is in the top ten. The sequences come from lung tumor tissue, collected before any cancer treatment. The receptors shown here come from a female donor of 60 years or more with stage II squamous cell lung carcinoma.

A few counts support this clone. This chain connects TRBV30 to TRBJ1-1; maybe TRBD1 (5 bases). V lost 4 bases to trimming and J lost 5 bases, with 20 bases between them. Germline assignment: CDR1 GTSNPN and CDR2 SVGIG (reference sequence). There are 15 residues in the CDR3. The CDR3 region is CAWMTFGRADTEAFF. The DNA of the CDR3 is TGTGCCTGGATGACGTTCGGCAGGGCTGATACTGAAGCTTTCTTT.

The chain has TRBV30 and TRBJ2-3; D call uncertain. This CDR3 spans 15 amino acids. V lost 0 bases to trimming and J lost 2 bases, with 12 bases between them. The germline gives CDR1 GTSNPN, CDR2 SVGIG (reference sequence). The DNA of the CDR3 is TGTGCCTGGAGTGTAGCCGGGCCGATCACAGATACGCAGTATTTT. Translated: CAWSVAGPITDTQYF. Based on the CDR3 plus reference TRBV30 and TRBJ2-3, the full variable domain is SQTIHQWPATLVQPVGSPLSLECTVEGTSNPNLYWYRQAAGRGLQLLFYSVGIGQISSEVPQNLSASRPQDRQFILSSKKLLLSDSGFYLCAWSVAGPITDTQYFGPGTRLTVL.

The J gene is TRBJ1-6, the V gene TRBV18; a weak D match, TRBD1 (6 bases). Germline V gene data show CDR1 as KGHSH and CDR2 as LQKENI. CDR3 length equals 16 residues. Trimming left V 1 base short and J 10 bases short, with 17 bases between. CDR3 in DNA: TGTGCCAGCTCACCACGGCCGGGATCCCAGGGGTCACCCCTCCACTTT. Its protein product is CASSPRPGSQGSPLHF.

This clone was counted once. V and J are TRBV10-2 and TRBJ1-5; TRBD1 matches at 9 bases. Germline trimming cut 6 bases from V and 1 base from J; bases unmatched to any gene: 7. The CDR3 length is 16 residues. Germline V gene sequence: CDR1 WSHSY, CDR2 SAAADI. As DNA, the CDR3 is TGCGCCAGCAGCCGGGGGGGGACAGGGAGCAATCAGCCCCAGCATTTT. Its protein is CASSRGGTGSNQPQHF.

DNA of the CDR3: TGCGCCAGCAGCCAAGGGGGGCGCGGCCAAGAGACCCAGTACTTC. Amino acid sequence: CASSQGGRGQETQYF. The chain links TRBV4-1 to TRBJ2-5; tentatively, D is TRBD1 (6 bases). CDR3 length equals 15 residues. Trimming pared 1 base from V and 1 base from J, leaving 10 bases between. CDR1 MGHRA and CDR2 YSYEKL come from the germline V gene.

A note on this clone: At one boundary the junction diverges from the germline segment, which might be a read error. The DNA for the CDR3 is TGTGCCAGTCGTATCCCACAGGGAGACGCTAACTATGGCTACACCTTC. Its translation: CASRIPQGDANYGYTF. The rearrangement links TRBV19 to TRBJ1-2, with D maybe TRBD1 (6 bases). CDR3 length equals 16 residues. Germline V gene sequence: CDR1 LNHDA, CDR2 SQIVND (reference sequence).

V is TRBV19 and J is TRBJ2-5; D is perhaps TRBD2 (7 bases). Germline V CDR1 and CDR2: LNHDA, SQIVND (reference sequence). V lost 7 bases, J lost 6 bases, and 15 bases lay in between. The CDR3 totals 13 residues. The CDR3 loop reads CASTGGPGKTQYF. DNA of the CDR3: TGTGCCAGTACCGGGGGGCCGGGTAAGACCCAGTACTTC.

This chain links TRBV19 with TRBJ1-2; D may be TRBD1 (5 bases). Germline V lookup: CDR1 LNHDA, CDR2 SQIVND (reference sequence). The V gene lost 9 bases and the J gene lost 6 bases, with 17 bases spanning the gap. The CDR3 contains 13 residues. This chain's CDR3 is CASNSWGNDGYTF. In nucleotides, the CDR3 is TGTGCCAGCAATTCCTGGGGCAACGATGGCTACACCTTC.

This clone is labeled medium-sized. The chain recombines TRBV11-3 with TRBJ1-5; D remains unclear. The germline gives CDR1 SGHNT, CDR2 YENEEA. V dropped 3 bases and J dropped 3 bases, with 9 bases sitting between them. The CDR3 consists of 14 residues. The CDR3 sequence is CASSLRSDNQPQHF. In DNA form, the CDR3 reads TGTGCCAGCAGCTTGAGGTCAGACAATCAGCCCCAGCATTTT.

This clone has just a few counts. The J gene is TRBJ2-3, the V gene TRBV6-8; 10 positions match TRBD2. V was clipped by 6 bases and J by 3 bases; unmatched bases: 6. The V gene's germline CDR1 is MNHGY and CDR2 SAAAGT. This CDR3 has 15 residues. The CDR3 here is CASSIFSGGTDTQYF. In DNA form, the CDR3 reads TGTGCCAGCAGCATATTTAGCGGGGGGACAGATACGCAGTATTTT.

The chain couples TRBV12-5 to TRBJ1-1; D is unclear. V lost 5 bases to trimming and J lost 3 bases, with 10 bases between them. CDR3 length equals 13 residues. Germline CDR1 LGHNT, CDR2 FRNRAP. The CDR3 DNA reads TGTGCTAGTGGTACAAACACTTACACTGAAGCTTTCTTT. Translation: CASGTNTYTEAFF.